The 16 T cell receptor beta chains below all came from one sample that was sequenced in a study of shared clonotypes between healthy human individuals. In the naive CD8 group, cells lacked CD45RO and were positively selected for CCR7, so terminally differentiated effector memory CD45RA+ cells were left out. The method was immunoSEQ multiplex PCR; TCRdb's version includes in-frame clones alone and lacks a portion of them. The sample shows roughly 890,000 clones, nearly 95% of them seen only once. Sequenced input: naive CD8+ T cells sorted from blood. These receptors all come from a man younger than 40 in good health.

The rearrangement uses TRBV19 and TRBJ2-1, with D perhaps TRBD2 (6 bases). Germline assignment: CDR1 LNHDA and CDR2 SQIVND (reference sequence). The CDR3 extends over 13 amino acids. V lost 11 bases and J 7 bases, leaving 18 bases between the germline ends. This CDR3 is CAVSEGPINEQFF. The CDR3 DNA reads as TGTGCCGTTTCGGAGGGCCCTATAAATGAGCAGTTCTTC.

The chain employs TRBV5-1 and TRBJ2-7; the match to TRBD1 covers 9 bases. Unmatched junction bases numbered 6, after V lost 1 base and J lost 4 bases. The germline gives CDR1 SGHRS, CDR2 YFSETQ. The CDR3 is made up of 15 amino acids. The CDR3 nucleotides are TGCGCCAGCAGCTTGACCGGGACAGGGTCTTACGAGCAGTACTTC. Translating it yields CASSLTGTGSYEQYF.

The chain employs TRBV7-2 and TRBJ2-1, with D possibly matching TRBD1 (6 bases). This CDR3 is 15 amino acids long. V was trimmed by 2 bases and J by 6 bases, leaving 14 bases between them. The germline V gene has CDR1 SGHTA and CDR2 FQGNSA. The CDR3 DNA sequence: TGTGCCAGCAGCTTACTACAGGGCATCGCCAATGAGCAGTTCTTC. Encoded protein: CASSLLQGIANEQFF.

The chain couples TRBV7-2 to TRBJ1-2; D is perhaps TRBD1 (6 bases). The ends were cut back, 5 bases at V and 6 bases at J, with 22 bases in the middle. Looked up from germline, CDR1 is SGHTA and CDR2 is FQGNSA. The CDR3 length is 16 residues. The chain's CDR3 is CASSTTYRDILNGYTF. The CDR3 coding sequence is TGTGCCAGCAGCACTACCTACAGGGACATTTTAAATGGCTACACCTTC.

The chain carries TRBV2 and TRBJ2-7; either TRBD1 or TRBD2 may supply D (5 bases each). CDR1 and CDR2 from the germline V gene are SNHLY and FYNNEI. Between the trimmed V and J ends, which lost 10 bases and 0 bases, there was a span of 13 bases. The CDR3 consists of 13 residues. CDR3 in DNA: TGTGCCATCCGCCGGGACGCCTCCTACGAGCAGTACTTC. Protein sequence: CAIRRDASYEQYF.

The V gene is TRBV6-1, the J gene TRBJ1-1, with D unresolved. The CDR3 has 15 residues. CDR1 is MNHNS and CDR2 is SASEGT in the germline V gene. V lost 3 bases and J 0 bases, leaving 11 bases between the germline ends. The CDR3 nucleotides are TGTGCCAGCAGTGATAGGTTGCCCATGAACACTGAAGCTTTCTTT. Amino acid sequence: CASSDRLPMNTEAFF.

The CDR3 region is CAIWSSGEQYF. CDR3 in DNA: TGTGCCATTTGGTCCTCCGGAGAGCAGTACTTC. J is TRBJ2-7 and V is TRBV10-3; no clear D gene. CDR1 and CDR2 from the germline V gene are ENHRY and SYGVKD. This CDR3 is 11 amino acids long. Deletions cut 9 bases from V and 7 bases from J, with 13 bases between.

V usage is TRBV7-8 and J usage is TRBJ2-2; 10 nucleotides align to TRBD1. Germline assignment: CDR1 SGHVS and CDR2 FQNEAQ. V was clipped by 5 bases and J by 5 bases; unmatched bases: 5. The CDR3 length is 15 residues. CDR3 in DNA: TGTGCCAGCAGCCCCGGGACAGGGGAGACCGGGGAGCTGTTTTTT. It specifies CASSPGTGETGELFF.

V usage is TRBV11-3 and J usage is TRBJ2-1, with 12 bases fitting TRBD2. Unmatched junction bases numbered 6, after V lost 5 bases and J lost 7 bases. This CDR3 region has 15 residues. CDR1 is SGHNT and CDR2 is YENEEA in the germline V gene. CDR3: CASSPRLAGVNEQFF. The CDR3 DNA is TGTGCCAGCAGCCCACGACTAGCGGGAGTTAATGAGCAGTTCTTC.

The chain joins TRBV11-2 to TRBJ2-1, with D maybe TRBD1 (5 bases). Germline V gene sequence: CDR1 SGHAT, CDR2 FQNNGV. V gave up 6 bases and J gave up 9 bases, with 12 bases separating them. The CDR3 loop spans 12 amino acids. CDR3 sequence: CASRAQGTEQFF. DNA of the CDR3: TGTGCCAGCAGAGCGCAGGGCACTGAGCAGTTCTTC.

This chain links TRBV27 with TRBJ2-7, with D tentatively TRBD1 (6 bases). This CDR3 is 15 amino acids long. V gave up 6 bases and J gave up 1 base, with 16 bases separating them. In germline, CDR1 is MNHEY, CDR2 SMNVEV (reference sequence). The CDR3 sequence: CASSWAGGQSYEQYF. The CDR3 region has the DNA TGTGCCAGCAGCTGGGCCGGAGGACAGTCCTACGAGCAGTACTTC.

The chain recombines TRBV6-5 with TRBJ1-1, with 7 bases lining up with TRBD1. The CDR3 runs to 15 residues. V lost 6 bases to trimming and J lost 2 bases; unmatched junction nucleotides: 9. The germline V gene has CDR1 MNHEY and CDR2 SVGAGI. The CDR3 DNA reads as TGTGCCAGCAGGTCCCGTACAGGGGATAACACTGAAGCTTTCTTT. As protein: CASRSRTGDNTEAFF.

This chain links TRBV5-4 with TRBJ2-7, with TRBD1 identical over 7 bases. The J segment lost 3 bases and the V segment lost 6 bases, leaving 6 bases of the junction unmatched. Germline CDR1 and CDR2: SGHNT and YYREEE (reference sequence). The CDR3 is 13 amino acids. This chain's CDR3 is CASTSGQDYEQYF. CDR3 nucleotides: TGTGCCAGCACCTCCGGACAGGACTACGAGCAGTACTTC.

The rearrangement links TRBV7-9 to TRBJ1-2; D possibly corresponds to TRBD1 (5 bases). The germline CDR1 and CDR2 sequences are SEHNR and FQNEAQ (reference sequence). V lost 6 bases to trimming and J lost 4 bases, with 12 bases between them. CDR3 length: 13 residues. CDR3 sequence (DNA): TGTGCCAGCAGACCCGGGGGAGCCTATGGCTACACCTTC. Residues: CASRPGGAYGYTF.

This sequence joins TRBV2 and TRBJ2-7; D ambiguous. The CDR3 is 13 residues long. Trimming left V 5 bases short and J 2 bases short, with 10 bases between. Germline V gene data show CDR1 as SNHLY and CDR2 as FYNNEI. This CDR3 is CASSRADTYEQYF. The CDR3 nucleotides are TGTGCCAGCAGTAGGGCTGATACCTACGAGCAGTACTTC. The full variable domain, completed using reference TRBV2 and TRBJ2-7, is EPEVTQTPSHQVTQMGQEVILRCVPISNHLYFYWYRQILGQKVEFLVSFYNNEISEKSEIFDDQFSVERPDGSNFTLKIRSTKLEDSAMYFCASSRADTYEQYFGPGTRLTVT.

This chain uses TRBV4-1 with TRBJ2-7; 7 bases agree with TRBD1. Trimming took 4 bases from V and 1 from J; bases not matched to a gene: 22. The CDR3 extends over 20 amino acids. Germline-derived CDR1 and CDR2 are MGHRA and YSYEKL. CDR3 nucleotides: TGCGCCAGCAGCCGAACTTCAACCGGGACAGACAGATTCACTTCCTACGAGCAGTACTTC. Amino acids: CASSRTSTGTDRFTSYEQYF.